This T cell receptor (beta chain) was profiled in a study of shared clonotypes between healthy human individuals. Germline V gene lookup returns CDR1 SGHTA and CDR2 FQGTGA. The ends lost 2 bases at V and 2 bases at J; junction bases unmatched: 9. The CDR3 spans 16 residues. Data came from immunoSEQ multiplex PCR; TCRdb stores just in-frame clones and leaves some out. The sample includes over a million clones, more than 75% of them seen just once. This sequence originates from a young man in good health. Some clones in this sample may be carry-over from other donors' samples. The rearrangement uses TRBV7-3 and TRBJ2-7; 7 bases agree with TRBD2. What was sequenced was memory CD4+ T cells from PBMCs. Subset defined: CD45RA-negative fraction. CDR3 in DNA: TGTGCCAGCAGCTTAGATGTGGCTAGCGGCACCTACGAGCAGTACTTC. It translates to CASSLDVASGTYEQYF.